Listed here are 26 T cell receptor beta chains from one sample, sequenced in a study of blood T cell repertoires in COVID-19. Profiling relied on immunoSEQ multiplex PCR, and the TCRdb table lists in-frame clones only, not all of them. The sample has about 220,000 clones, around 80% seen once. Sequencing was carried out using peripheral blood. The receptors originated from a human donor in a cohort sampled during active COVID-19.

The J gene is TRBJ2-6, the V gene TRBV2; D might be TRBD1 (5 bases). CDR1 is SNHLY and CDR2 is FYNNEI in the germline V gene. The CDR3 totals 16 residues. Trimming removed 7 bases from V and 1 base from J, with 14 bases in between. CDR3 loop: CASTAGLISGANVLTF. CDR3 nucleotide sequence: TGTGCCAGCACGGCAGGGCTAATATCTGGGGCCAACGTCCTGACTTTC.

This clone occurred a few times. The chain uses TRBV28 and TRBJ2-3; a weak D match, TRBD2 (5 bases). Trimming removed 6 bases at V and 3 bases at J, with 16 bases between. Germline loops: CDR1 MDHEN, CDR2 SYDVKM. The length of the CDR3 is 15 residues. The DNA for the CDR3 is TGTGCCAGCAGATCCGTTGGCCCGGGGACAGATACGCAGTATTTT. Amino acid sequence: CASRSVGPGTDTQYF. Drawing the rest from reference TRBV28 and TRBJ2-3, the complete variable domain is DVKVTQSSRYLVKRTGEKVFLECVQDMDHENMFWYRQDPGLGLRLIYFSYDVKMKEKGDIPEGYSVSREKKERFSLILESASTNQTSMYLCASRSVGPGTDTQYFGPGTRLTVL.

The rearrangement joins TRBV7-2 to TRBJ2-7; 11 bases map to TRBD2. V dropped 4 bases and J dropped 0; count of bases not matched to a gene: 11. Germline-derived CDR1 and CDR2 are SGHTA and FQGNSA. This CDR3 is 18 amino acids long. In DNA form, the CDR3 reads TGTGCCAGCAGCTCTCGAGGGCTAGCGGGAGGAAGCTCCTACGAGCAGTACTTC. Its translation is CASSSRGLAGGSSYEQYF.

This clone was detected only a few times. This rearrangement joins TRBV21-1 to TRBJ1-1; the table's D gene call, TRBD1, was not cross checked with the DNA. TRBV21-1 has pseudogene status. CDR3 length: 11 residues. The CDR3, as DNA: TGTGCCAGCAAGGGGTTCGCTGAAGCTTTCTTT. This translates into CASKGFAEAFF.

This clone was counted once. The chain employs TRBV6-2 or TRBV6-3 and TRBJ1-5; D remains ambiguous. Trimming removed 0 bases at V and 2 bases at J, with 11 bases between. Germline lookup yields CDR1 MNHEY and CDR2 SVGEGT. The CDR3 covers 16 residues. This CDR3 is CASSYSRASGNQPQHF. The DNA for the CDR3 is TGTGCCAGCAGTTACTCGCGCGCCTCGGGCAATCAGCCCCAGCATTTT.

The rearrangement joins TRBV28 to TRBJ1-1; no firm D call. The germline gives CDR1 MDHEN, CDR2 SYDVKM. CDR3 length: 13 amino acids. Between the trimmed V and J ends, which lost 5 bases and 5 bases, there was a span of 12 bases. CDR3: CASSKSLPTEAFF. CDR3 nucleotide sequence: TGTGCCAGCAGTAAGAGTTTACCTACTGAAGCTTTCTTT. The full variable domain, in which reference TRBV28 and TRBJ1-1 provide the parts outside the CDR3, is DVKVTQSSRYLVKRTGEKVFLECVQDMDHENMFWYRQDPGLGLRLIYFSYDVKMKEKGDIPEGYSVSREKKERFSLILESASTNQTSMYLCASSKSLPTEAFFGQGTRLTVV.

The chain carries TRBV6-2 or TRBV6-3 and TRBJ1-2, with TRBD1 matching 7 bases. Germline values: CDR1 MNHEY, CDR2 SVGEGT. V was clipped by 3 bases and J by 5 bases; unmatched bases: 12. CDR3 length equals 16 residues. In nucleotides, the CDR3 is TGTGCCAGCAGTTATGAGACAGGGCAGGTCTCGTATGGCTACACCTTC. Translated, it gives CASSYETGQVSYGYTF.

The chain couples TRBV7-2 to TRBJ2-5; D call uncertain. With the DNA end fitting TRBJ2-7 better, the J assignment may be wrong. Per the germline V gene, CDR1 is SGHTA and CDR2 is FQGNSA. The CDR3 extends over 16 amino acids. CDR3 loop: CASSLEHSTFSYEQYF. DNA of the CDR3: TGTGCCAGCAGCTTAGAACATTCGACTTTCTCCTACGAGCAGTACTTC.

This rearrangement joins TRBV27 to TRBJ1-5, with a possible D match to TRBD1 (6 bases). Germline lookup yields CDR1 MNHEY and CDR2 SMNVEV (reference sequence). CDR3 size: 14 residues. The V gene lost 5 bases and the J gene lost 2 bases, with 10 bases spanning the gap. CDR3: CASSAGAGNQPQHF. The CDR3 region has the DNA TGTGCCAGCAGTGCAGGGGCTGGCAATCAGCCCCAGCATTTT.

The chain recombines TRBV15 with TRBJ2-7; 11 bases agree with TRBD2. Germline CDR1 is LNHNV and CDR2 is YYDKDF (reference sequence). J was trimmed by 1 base and V by 1 base; bases with no gene match: 6. The CDR3 sequence is 17 residues long. The CDR3 protein is CATSRVPASGRSYEQYF. Written as DNA, the CDR3 is TGTGCCACCAGCAGAGTCCCTGCTAGCGGGAGGTCCTACGAGCAGTACTTC.

The count of this clone is one. The V call is TRBV29-1, the J call TRBJ2-2, with D possibly being TRBD2 (6 bases). The germline CDR1 and CDR2 sequences are SQVTM and ANQGSEA. The germline V and J ends were trimmed by 5 bases and 2 bases, with 15 bases remaining between them. This CDR3 spans 15 amino acids. This CDR3 is CSVRPGTANTGELFF. The DNA for the CDR3 is TGCAGCGTTCGGCCGGGGACTGCAAACACCGGGGAGCTGTTTTTT.

The chain employs TRBV5-1 and TRBJ2-3; 9 bases agree with TRBD2. The CDR3 sequence is 16 residues long. With V trimmed by 5 bases and J by 0 bases, 7 bases remained unmatched. In germline, CDR1 is SGHRS, CDR2 YFSETQ. The CDR3 DNA reads TGCGCCAGCAGGGGCATTAGCGGGAGTAGCACAGATACGCAGTATTTT. Its protein is CASRGISGSSTDTQYF.

The chain is built from TRBV3-1 (or the pseudogene TRBV3-2) and TRBJ1-2, with D maybe TRBD1 (5 bases). Between the trimmed V and J ends, which lost 3 bases and 7 bases, there was a span of 9 bases. This CDR3 contains 12 residues. Germline CDR1 reads LGHDT; CDR2 reads YNNKEL (reference sequence). The CDR3 nucleotides are TGTGCCAGCAGCCATGGGACTTTTGGCTACACCTTC. Translation: CASSHGTFGYTF.

The chain combines TRBV5-1 with TRBJ2-3; 9 bases map to TRBD2. The J segment lost 5 bases and the V segment lost 5 bases, leaving 6 bases of the junction unmatched. Looked up from germline, CDR1 is SGHRS and CDR2 is YFSETQ. This CDR3 comprises 14 residues. The chain's CDR3 is CASSAGGRVDTQYF. CDR3 sequence (DNA): TGCGCCAGCAGTGCGGGAGGGCGTGTAGATACGCAGTATTTT.

CDR3 sequence reads: CASSEYEGAGGYTF. The DNA for the CDR3 is TGTGCCAGCAGTGAATATGAGGGGGCGGGAGGCTACACCTTC. The chain is built from TRBV25-1 and TRBJ1-2; 7 bases agree with TRBD1. Germline V CDR1 and CDR2: MGHDK, SYGVNS. This CDR3 comprises 14 residues. The V and J ends lost 0 bases and 8 bases, in that order; junction bases with no gene match: 6.

The rearrangement joins TRBV7-2 to TRBJ2-7; D ambiguous. Trimming shortened V by 2 bases and J by 1 base, and 9 bases separated the two germline ends. CDR3 size: 14 residues. CDR1 and CDR2 (germline): SGHTA, FQGNSA. CDR3 bases: TGTGCCAGCAGCTTAAACCCAGGTTCCTACGAGCAGTACTTC. Translation: CASSLNPGSYEQYF.

In this sample, this clone turned up a few times. J is TRBJ1-1 and V is TRBV29-1; the D gene is possibly TRBD1 (6 bases). The V and J ends lost 3 bases and 2 bases respectively, with 13 bases between them. Germline V gene sequence: CDR1 SQVTM, CDR2 ANQGSEA. The CDR3 length is 14 residues. The CDR3 loop is CSVDLGTLNTEAFF. CDR3 bases: TGCAGCGTTGATTTAGGGACACTTAACACTGAAGCTTTCTTT.

The chain is built from TRBV6-4 and TRBJ1-1; 9 bases align to TRBD1. CDR1 is MRHNA, CDR2 SNTAGT, per germline. This CDR3 has 14 residues. The ends lost 6 bases at V and 4 bases at J; junction bases unmatched: 6. The CDR3 is CASRLDRGSTEAFF. CDR3 nucleotides: TGTGCCAGCAGACTGGACAGGGGATCCACTGAAGCTTTCTTT.

DNA for the CDR3: TGCAGCGTTCATACAGGGTCCTACGAGCAGTACTTC. It encodes CSVHTGSYEQYF. The gene calls are TRBV29-1 and TRBJ2-7; D is possibly TRBD1 (6 bases). Germline values: CDR1 SQVTM, CDR2 ANQGSEA. The V gene lost 5 bases and the J gene lost 1 base, with 9 bases spanning the gap. The CDR3 is 12 residues long.

This clone was counted once. The chain has TRBV6-5 and TRBJ1-2; a weak D match, TRBD1 (6 bases). This CDR3 has 12 amino acids. The V end lost 5 bases, the J end lost 13 bases, and 17 bases lay between the germline ends. Germline V gene lookup returns CDR1 MNHEY and CDR2 SVGAGI. CDR3 coding DNA: TGTGCCAGCAGTCATAGACAGGAGAGTGCCACCTTC. Encoded protein: CASSHRQESATF.

V is TRBV29-1 and J is TRBJ2-7; D is undetermined. V lost 4 bases and J 4 bases, leaving 11 bases between the germline ends. The germline gives CDR1 SQVTM, CDR2 ANQGSEA. CDR3 length: 12 residues. The CDR3 DNA reads TGCAGCGTTGTGGTTCGCGGATACGAGCAGTACTTC. This codes for CSVVVRGYEQYF.

The chain couples TRBV15 to TRBJ1-5, with D possibly TRBD1 on 5 matching bases. Germline loops: CDR1 LNHNV, CDR2 YYDKDF (reference sequence). With 3 bases removed from V and 2 bases from J, the gap between germline ends came to 14 bases. This CDR3 is built from 16 residues. The CDR3 reads CATSRIVGGGNQPQHF. CDR3 nucleotides: TGTGCCACCAGCAGGATAGTGGGGGGAGGCAATCAGCCCCAGCATTTT.

The gene calls are TRBV10-3 and TRBJ2-7; the D is unclear. The germline gives CDR1 ENHRY, CDR2 SYGVKD. With 0 bases removed from V and 1 base from J, the gap between germline ends came to 10 bases. The CDR3 covers 15 residues. CDR3 sequence reads: CAISESVSRSYEQYF. CDR3 sequence (DNA): TGTGCCATCAGTGAGTCGGTTAGTCGGTCCTACGAGCAGTACTTC.

The chain employs TRBV18 and TRBJ1-1; TRBD1 matches 7 bases. The V gene's germline CDR1 is KGHSH and CDR2 LQKENI. Trimming at V came to 6 bases and at J to 0 bases, leaving 4 bases not matched to a gene. The CDR3 length is 14 residues. The CDR3 sequence: CASSGQVMNTEAFF. For the CDR3, the DNA is TGTGCCAGCTCCGGACAGGTGATGAACACTGAAGCTTTCTTT.

V is TRBV5-1 and J is TRBJ1-4; TRBD1 matches 7 bases. J was trimmed by 3 bases and V by 1 base; bases with no gene match: 3. The CDR3 is made up of 15 amino acids. CDR1 is SGHRS, CDR2 YFSETQ, per germline. DNA for the CDR3: TGCGCCAGCAGCTTGATCAGGGGGTCTAATGAAAAACTGTTTTTT. Amino acids: CASSLIRGSNEKLFF.

Here the CDR3 DNA reads TGTGCCAGCAGCAAGGAAAGACAGGGCGGGGAGACCCAGTACTTC. As protein: CASSKERQGGETQYF. The chain combines TRBV5-4 with TRBJ2-5, with 7 bases fitting TRBD1. V shed 4 bases and J 5 bases; nucleotides not matched to a gene: 11. The CDR3 totals 15 residues. From germline, CDR1 is SGHNT and CDR2 YYREEE (reference sequence).